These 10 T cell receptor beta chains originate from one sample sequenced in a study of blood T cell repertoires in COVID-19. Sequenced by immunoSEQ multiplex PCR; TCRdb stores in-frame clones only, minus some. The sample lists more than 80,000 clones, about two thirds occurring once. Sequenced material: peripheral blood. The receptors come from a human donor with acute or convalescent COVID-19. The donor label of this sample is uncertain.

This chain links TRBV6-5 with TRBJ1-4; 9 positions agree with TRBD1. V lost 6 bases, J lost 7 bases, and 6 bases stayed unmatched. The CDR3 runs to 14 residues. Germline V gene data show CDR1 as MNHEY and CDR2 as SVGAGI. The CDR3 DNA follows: TGTGCCAGCAGAAAGACAGGGGGAGGTGAAAAACTGTTTTTT. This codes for CASRKTGGGEKLFF.

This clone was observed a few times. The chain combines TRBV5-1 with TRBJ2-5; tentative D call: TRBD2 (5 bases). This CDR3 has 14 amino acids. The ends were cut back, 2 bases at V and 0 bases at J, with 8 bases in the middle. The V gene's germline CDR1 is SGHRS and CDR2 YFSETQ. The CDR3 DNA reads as TGCGCCAGCAGCTTCCGGGGTAACCAAGAGACCCAGTACTTC. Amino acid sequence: CASSFRGNQETQYF.

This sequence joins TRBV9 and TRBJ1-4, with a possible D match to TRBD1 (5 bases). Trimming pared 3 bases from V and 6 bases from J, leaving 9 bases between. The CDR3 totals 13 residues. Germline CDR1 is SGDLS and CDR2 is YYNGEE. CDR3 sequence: CASSATQDEKLFF. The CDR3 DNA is TGTGCCAGCAGCGCCACACAGGATGAAAAACTGTTTTTT.

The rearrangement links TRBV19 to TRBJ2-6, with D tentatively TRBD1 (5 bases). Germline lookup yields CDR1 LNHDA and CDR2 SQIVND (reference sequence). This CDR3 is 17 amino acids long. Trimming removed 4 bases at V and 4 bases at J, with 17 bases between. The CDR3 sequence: CASSTPLRGSGANVLTF. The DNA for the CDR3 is TGTGCCAGTAGTACGCCCCTTAGGGGTTCCGGGGCCAACGTCCTGACTTTC.

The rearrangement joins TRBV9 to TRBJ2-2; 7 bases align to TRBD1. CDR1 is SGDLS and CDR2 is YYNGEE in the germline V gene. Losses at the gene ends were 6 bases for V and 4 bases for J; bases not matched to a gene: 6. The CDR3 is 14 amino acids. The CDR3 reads CASKGATITGELFF. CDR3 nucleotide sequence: TGTGCCAGCAAGGGGGCGACGATCACCGGGGAGCTGTTTTTT.

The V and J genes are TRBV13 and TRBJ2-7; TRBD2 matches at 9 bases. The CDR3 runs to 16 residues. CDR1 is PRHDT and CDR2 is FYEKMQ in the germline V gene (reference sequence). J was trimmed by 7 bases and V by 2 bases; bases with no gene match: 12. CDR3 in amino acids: CASSLTRSSGAWEQYF. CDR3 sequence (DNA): TGTGCCAGCAGCTTAACAAGGTCTAGCGGGGCCTGGGAGCAGTACTTC.

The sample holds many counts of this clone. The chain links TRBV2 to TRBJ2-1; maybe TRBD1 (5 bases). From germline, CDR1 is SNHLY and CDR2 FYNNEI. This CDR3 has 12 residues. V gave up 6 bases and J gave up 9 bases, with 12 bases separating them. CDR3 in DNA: TGTGCCAGCAGGTGGGCCCAGGGTGAGCAGTTCTTC. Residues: CASRWAQGEQFF.

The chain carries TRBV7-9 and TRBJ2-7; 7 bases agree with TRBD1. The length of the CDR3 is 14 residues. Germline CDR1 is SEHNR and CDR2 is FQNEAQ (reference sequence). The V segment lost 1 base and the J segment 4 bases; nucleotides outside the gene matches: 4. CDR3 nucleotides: TGTGCCAGCAGCTTAGGAGGGGGCGGTTACGAGCAGTACTTC. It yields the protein CASSLGGGGYEQYF.

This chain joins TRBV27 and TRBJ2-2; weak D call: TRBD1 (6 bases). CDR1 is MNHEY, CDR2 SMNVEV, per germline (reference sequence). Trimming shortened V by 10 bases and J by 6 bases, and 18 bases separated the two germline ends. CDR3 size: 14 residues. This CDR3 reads CATSLWTDAGELFF. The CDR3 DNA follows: TGTGCCACCTCCCTCTGGACAGATGCCGGGGAGCTGTTTTTT.

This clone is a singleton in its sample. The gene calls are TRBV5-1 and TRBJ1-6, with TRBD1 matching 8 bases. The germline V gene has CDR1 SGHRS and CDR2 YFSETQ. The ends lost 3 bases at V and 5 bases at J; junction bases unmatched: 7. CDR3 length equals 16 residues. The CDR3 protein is CASSSRTGRDNSPLHF. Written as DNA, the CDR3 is TGCGCCAGCAGCTCTAGGACAGGGAGGGATAATTCACCCCTCCACTTT. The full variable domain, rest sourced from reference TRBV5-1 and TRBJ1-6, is KAGVTQTPRYLIKTRGQQVTLSCSPISGHRSVSWYQQTPGQGLQFLFEYFSETQRNKGNFPGRFSGRQFSNSRSEMNVSTLELGDSALYLCASSSRTGRDNSPLHFGNGTRLTVT.